This TCR beta chain is drawn from a study of regulatory T cells in long-lasting Graves disease. The time point here: persistent/refractory GD, antithyroid drugs over 5 years with positive TRAb. Scientists built the TCR library using RNA that was extracted from PBMCs. This CDR3 has 12 amino acids. Germline V gene data show CDR1 as LNHNV and CDR2 as YYDKDF (reference sequence). V lost 0 bases, J lost 11 bases, and 10 bases lay in between. Libraries of TCR beta came from iRepertoire HTBI primers plus Arm-PCR of CDR3 regions. TCRdb reanalysed the multiplex PCR reads using MiXCR and keeps one entry per CDR3 protein. The top ten clones hold more than 20% of a sample with fewer than 450,000 distinct CDR3 sequences, under 25% of them seen once. This clonotype has just a few counts.

The clonotype originates from a female donor with Graves disease. This chain uses TRBV15 with TRBJ1-1, with unresolved D. Sequencing was performed on peripheral blood mononuclear cells (PBMCs), taken when the disease was refractory, from a patient treated with antithyroid drugs. The CDR3 nucleotides are TGTGCCACCAGCAGAGATATCACTACGGCTTTCTTT. It encodes CATSRDITTAFF.